Each of the 27 T cell receptor beta chains below was sequenced from the same sample in a study of identical twins. TCRdb fed the 5' RACE reads into MiXCR, producing one record per CDR3 protein. This table has 1.5 million or so distinct CDR3 sequences, 32% appearing once. Sequencing was done on a sample of cord blood. The receptors come from a newborn girl in good health.

This clonotype was seen only a few times. CDR3 nucleotide sequence: TGTGCCAGCAGTTACCGGGACAGGGCCTCCTACGAGCAGTACTTC. It codes for CASSYRDRASYEQYF. The genes are TRBV12-3 or TRBV12-4 and TRBJ2-7; 9 bases align to TRBD1. V shed 4 bases, J shed 0 bases, and the junction held 4 bases outside the gene matches. The CDR3 totals 15 residues.

This clonotype was picked up a small number of times. V is TRBV28 and J is TRBJ1-4; 9 bases line up with TRBD1. CDR1 and CDR2 from the germline V gene are MDHEN and SYDVKM. CDR3 length: 16 amino acids. The J segment lost 4 bases and the V segment lost 5 bases, leaving 8 bases of the junction unmatched. CDR3 in DNA: TGTGCCAGCAGTCTAACAGGGGGCGCCGGTAATGAAAAACTGTTTTTT. This codes for CASSLTGGAGNEKLFF.

In the case of this clonotype: This may come from a read error, since a much larger clone is one base off. The chain couples TRBV4-1 to TRBJ2-1; D may be TRBD2 (6 bases). The DNA end favors TRBJ2-7, so the J call may be wrong. The germline CDR1 and CDR2 sequences are MGHRA and YSYEKL. CDR3 length equals 16 residues. This CDR3 reads CASSQGDSSSYNEQYF. The CDR3 DNA sequence: TGCGCCAGCAGCCAAGGGGACTCAAGCTCCTACAATGAGCAGTACTTC.

This clonotype was seen more than once but under ten times. J is TRBJ2-1 and V is TRBV7-9, with 15 bases that match TRBD2. Germline V lookup: CDR1 SEHNR, CDR2 FQNEAQ (reference sequence). The CDR3 runs to 18 residues. The V and J ends lost 4 bases and 6 bases, in that order; junction bases with no gene match: 10. This CDR3 is CASSSRRGLAGGTNEQFF. The CDR3 region has the DNA TGTGCCAGCAGCTCCCGAAGAGGACTAGCGGGAGGGACCAATGAGCAGTTCTTC.

This sequence joins TRBV24-1 and TRBJ2-1; 8 bases match TRBD1. The CDR3 totals 17 residues. Germline assignment: CDR1 KGHDR and CDR2 SFDVKD. V shed 3 bases and J 6 bases; nucleotides not matched to a gene: 12. The CDR3 nucleotides read TGTGCCACCAGTGATGCCAACCCCGGGACAGGCCTCAATGAGCAGTTCTTC. It encodes CATSDANPGTGLNEQFF.

The V call is TRBV10-3, the J call TRBJ1-5; D unresolved. The CDR3 loop spans 14 amino acids. V shed 7 bases and J shed 4 bases, with 14 bases lying between them. The germline V gene encodes CDR1 ENHRY and CDR2 SYGVKD. CDR3 amino acids: CAIKEGYGNQPQHF. CDR3 DNA sequence: TGTGCCATCAAGGAGGGTTATGGAAATCAGCCCCAGCATTTT.

The CDR3, as DNA: TGTGCCAGCAGCCAAGAAGACGGACTGGGGGATACGCAGTATTTT. Translated: CASSQEDGLGDTQYF. V is TRBV14 and J is TRBJ2-3, with D maybe TRBD2 (5 bases). With 0 bases removed from V and 6 bases from J, the gap between germline ends came to 13 bases. The CDR3 covers 15 residues. CDR1 SGHDN and CDR2 FVKESK come from the germline V gene. Supplemented by reference TRBV14 and TRBJ2-3, the full variable domain reads EAGVTQFPSHSVIEKGQTVTLRCDPISGHDNLYWYRRVMGKEIKFLLHFVKESKQDESGMPNNRFLAERTGGTYSTLKVQPAELEDSGVYFCASSQEDGLGDTQYFGPGTRLTVL.

A few counts support this clonotype. This sequence joins TRBV20-1 and TRBJ1-2, with a tentative D call TRBD1 (5 bases). The CDR3 length is 14 residues. CDR1 is DFQATT, CDR2 SNEGSKA, per germline (reference sequence). The ends were cut back, 2 bases at V and 0 bases at J, with 10 bases in the middle. CDR3 residues: CSARPSGANYGYTF. Written as DNA, the CDR3 is TGCAGTGCTAGACCCTCGGGGGCTAACTATGGCTACACCTTC.

The rearrangement links TRBV10-3 to TRBJ2-5, with 11 bases aligning to TRBD2. The germline gives CDR1 ENHRY, CDR2 SYGVKD. The CDR3 sequence is 15 residues long. The ends lost 2 bases at V and 5 bases at J; junction bases unmatched: 4. The DNA for the CDR3 is TGTGCCATCAGTGAGCCGGGACTAGCGGTGGAGACCCAGTACTTC. Translated, it gives CAISEPGLAVETQYF.

A few counts support this clonotype. J is TRBJ2-7 and V is TRBV19; no clear D gene. The germline V and J ends were trimmed by 3 bases and 2 bases, with 11 bases remaining between them. The CDR3 covers 14 residues. The germline V gene has CDR1 LNHDA and CDR2 SQIVND (reference sequence). CDR3 region: CASSMIHPPYEQYF. Here the CDR3 DNA reads TGTGCCAGTAGTATGATTCACCCCCCCTACGAGCAGTACTTC.

Details on this clonotype: One junction end does not reproduce the germline sequence, and a read error may be involved. The rearrangement joins TRBV7-2 to TRBJ1-2; the D gene is possibly TRBD1 (6 bases). Germline CDR1 reads SGHTA; CDR2 reads FQGNSA. There are 13 residues in the CDR3. CDR3 in amino acids: CACSLIRGYGYTF. The CDR3 bases are TGTGCCTGCAGCTTAATTAGGGGGTATGGCTACACCTTC.

This clonotype was picked up a small number of times. The V gene is TRBV18, the J gene TRBJ2-1; TRBD2 aligns across 8 bases. V lost 1 base, J lost 6 bases, and 5 bases stayed unmatched. The length of the CDR3 is 15 residues. Per germline, CDR1 KGHSH and CDR2 LQKENI. CDR3 coding DNA: TGTGCCAGCTCACCACTAGCGGGAATCGGCAATGAGCAGTTCTTC. The encoded protein is CASSPLAGIGNEQFF.

This clonotype was seen repeatedly, ten times or more. The V gene is TRBV27, the J gene TRBJ1-2; no clear D. This CDR3 is 13 amino acids long. Trimming pared 6 bases from V and 2 bases from J, leaving 10 bases between. Germline V gene data show CDR1 as MNHEY and CDR2 as SMNVEV (reference sequence). DNA of the CDR3: TGTGCCAGCAGCTTAAGCCAGAACTATGGCTACACCTTC. Its protein is CASSLSQNYGYTF.

V usage is TRBV6-1 and J usage is TRBJ1-2; D ambiguous. This CDR3 region has 12 residues. Trimming removed 2 bases from V and 8 bases from J, with 9 bases in between. CDR1 and CDR2 from the germline V gene are MNHNS and SASEGT. CDR3 DNA: TGTGCCAGCAGTGAATATCCGAAAGGCTACACCTTC. Translated, it gives CASSEYPKGYTF.

This chain uses TRBV27 with TRBJ1-1; 7 nucleotides line up with TRBD1. The germline gives CDR1 MNHEY, CDR2 SMNVEV (reference sequence). The V gene end was trimmed by 5 bases and the J gene end by 0 bases; junction bases not matched to a gene: 12. The CDR3 length is 17 residues. This CDR3 is CASSLTNRGLMNTEAFF. The CDR3 bases are TGTGCCAGCAGTCTAACTAACAGGGGATTAATGAACACTGAAGCTTTCTTT.

This clonotype showed up just a few times. The gene calls are TRBV20-1 and TRBJ2-7; 10 bases are a match to TRBD2. The DNA end is a closer match to TRBJ2-5, so the J assignment may be wrong. Per germline, CDR1 DFQATT and CDR2 SNEGSKA (reference sequence). The CDR3 is 14 amino acids. Here the CDR3 reads CSAQSGGAGETQYF. CDR3 coding DNA: TGCAGTGCTCAGAGCGGGGGGGCCGGGGAGACCCAGTACTTC.

This clonotype turned up a few times. The rearrangement uses TRBV20-1 and TRBJ1-6, with 7 bases identical to TRBD1. CDR3 size: 13 residues. The J segment lost 7 bases and the V segment lost 5 bases, leaving 5 bases of the junction unmatched. Per the germline V gene, CDR1 is DFQATT and CDR2 is SNEGSKA (reference sequence). CDR3: CSAQTGLNSPLHF. Written as DNA, the CDR3 is TGCAGTGCTCAGACAGGGTTAAATTCACCCCTCCACTTT.

In this sample, this clonotype turned up a few times. The genes are TRBV5-5 and TRBJ1-5; a possible D gene is TRBD1 (5 bases). The V gene lost 4 bases and the J gene lost 4 bases, with 21 bases spanning the gap. The CDR3 loop spans 17 amino acids. Germline-derived CDR1 and CDR2 are SGHKS and YYEKEE (reference sequence). For the CDR3, the DNA is TGTGCCAGCAGCCTCCGGGACCCTTATAGCCATAATCAGCCCCAGCATTTT. This translates into CASSLRDPYSHNQPQHF. The whole variable domain, filled in from reference TRBV5-5 and TRBJ1-5, reads DAGVTQSPTHLIKTRGQQVTLRCSPISGHKSVSWYQQVLGQGPQFIFQYYEKEERGRGNFPDRFSARQFPNYSSELNVNALLLGDSALYLCASSLRDPYSHNQPQHFGDGTRLSIL.

The V gene is TRBV24-1, the J gene TRBJ2-1; 10 bases are shared with TRBD1. V was pared by 6 bases and J by 7 bases, with 8 bases of the junction left unmatched. Germline CDR1 KGHDR, CDR2 SFDVKD. CDR3 size: 15 residues. The CDR3 coding sequence is TGTGCCACCAGTCTCCGGGACAGGGGTAATAATGAGCAGTTCTTC. This sequence encodes CATSLRDRGNNEQFF.

V gene TRBV20-1 combines with J gene TRBJ2-7; D unclear. Trimming left V 1 base short and J 4 bases short, with 14 bases between. Germline CDR1 reads DFQATT; CDR2 reads SNEGSKA (reference sequence). CDR3 length: 14 residues. In DNA, the CDR3 is TGCAGTGCTAGAGTAGTCGGTGGCATGTACGAGCAGTACTTC. It is translated as CSARVVGGMYEQYF.

Note on this clonotype: A junction boundary mismatches the germline segment, possibly from a read error. The rearrangement uses TRBV10-3 and TRBJ1-2; D gene ambiguous. CDR3 size: 13 residues. Germline V gives CDR1 ENHRY, CDR2 SYGVKD. The CDR3 DNA reads as TGTGCCATCAGCCTCGACACCAACTATGGCTGCACCTTC. This gives the protein CAISLDTNYGCTF.

This clonotype has just a few counts. The J gene is TRBJ1-2, the V gene TRBV7-2; 8 nucleotides line up with TRBD1. Germline V gives CDR1 SGHTA, CDR2 FQGNSA. The CDR3 covers 16 residues. V trimming: 4 bases; J trimming: 8 bases; junction bases outside the gene matches: 15. CDR3: CASSSVIQDRVWGYTF. CDR3 nucleotides: TGTGCCAGCAGCTCGGTGATTCAGGACAGGGTATGGGGCTACACCTTC. Using reference TRBV7-2 and TRBJ1-2 for the parts outside the CDR3, the full variable domain is GAGVSQSPSNKVTEKGKDVELRCDPISGHTALYWYRQSLGQGLEFLIYFQGNSAPDKSGLPSDRFSAERTGGSVSTLTIQRTQQEDSAVYLCASSSVIQDRVWGYTFGSGTRLTVV.

This clonotype has only a few counts. The chain employs TRBV4-2 and TRBJ2-7; 9 bases map to TRBD1. V was clipped by 5 bases and J by 4 bases; unmatched bases: 6. This CDR3 is 14 amino acids long. Per germline, CDR1 LGHNA and CDR2 YNFKEQ. CDR3 region: CASSSTGTGYEQYF. CDR3 coding DNA: TGTGCCAGCAGCTCCACCGGGACAGGGTACGAGCAGTACTTC.

In this sample, this clonotype turned up a few times. The V and J genes are TRBV5-1 and TRBJ2-3; D may correspond to TRBD1 or TRBD2 (5 bases each). This CDR3 comprises 15 residues. V was trimmed by 3 bases and J by 2 bases, leaving 13 bases between them. Per the germline V gene, CDR1 is SGHRS and CDR2 is YFSETQ. The CDR3 loop reads CASSSVTGPTDTQYF. The CDR3 DNA is TGCGCCAGCAGCTCCGTGACGGGGCCCACAGATACGCAGTATTTT.

In the case of this clonotype: A junction end diverges from the germline sequence, so it may reflect a read error. The chain employs TRBV7-2 and TRBJ2-7; 7 nucleotides agree with TRBD1. The CDR3 loop spans 15 amino acids. Germline assignment: CDR1 SGHTA and CDR2 FQGNSA. CDR3 residues: CASSLAGTDPYEQYF. The CDR3 DNA is TGTGCCAGCAGCCTAGCCGGGACAGATCCTTACGAGCAGTACTTC.

This clonotype appeared once. The J gene is TRBJ2-1, the V gene TRBV7-9, with TRBD2 matching over 14 bases. The J call may be wrong; the DNA end is better matched by TRBJ2-7. The germline V gene has CDR1 SEHNR and CDR2 FQNEAQ (reference sequence). The CDR3 has 19 residues. CDR3 in amino acids: CASSRGLAGVQHSYNEQYF. Written as DNA, the CDR3 is TGTGCCAGCAGCCGGGGACTAGCGGGAGTTCAACACTCCTACAATGAGCAGTACTTC.

J is TRBJ2-7 and V is TRBV14; D is ambiguous. This CDR3 contains 14 residues. Deletions cut 4 bases from V and 5 bases from J, with 15 bases between. CDR1 is SGHDN and CDR2 is FVKESK in the germline V gene. CDR3 DNA sequence: TGTGCCAGCAGCCGGCAATTCGGCACTGACGAGCAGTACTTC. It yields the protein CASSRQFGTDEQYF.